The 27 T cell receptor beta chains listed next were all sequenced from one sample in a study of cytomegalovirus exposure and HLA in healthy donors. This PCR relied on a set of 60 Vbeta primers and 13 Jbeta primers. Profiled with immunoSEQ multiplex PCR; TCRdb holds only in-frame clones, not every one. Here the sample spans 200,000 to 250,000 clones, more than 75% being singletons. The sequencing input was PBMCs. The receptors come from a human donor in good health.

The V and J genes are TRBV18 and TRBJ2-3; 9 bases align to TRBD2. This CDR3 region has 16 residues. CDR1 and CDR2 from the germline V gene are KGHSH and LQKENI. V trimming: 3 bases; J trimming: 0 bases; junction bases outside the gene matches: 4. In DNA, the CDR3 is TGTGCCAGCTCACCCTTTAGCGGGAGTAGCACAGATACGCAGTATTTT. It yields the protein CASSPFSGSSTDTQYF.

J is TRBJ2-7 and V is TRBV5-4; weak D call: TRBD1 (5 bases). The CDR3 covers 15 residues. V was clipped by 7 bases and J by 0 bases, with 17 bases between them. The V gene's germline CDR1 is SGHNT and CDR2 YYREEE (reference sequence). The CDR3 protein is CASSIMGPTSYEQYF. The CDR3 coding sequence is TGTGCCAGCTCAATTATGGGGCCGACCTCCTACGAGCAGTACTTC.

The chain employs TRBV6-1 and TRBJ1-1, with D perhaps TRBD1 (5 bases). The CDR3 runs 16 residues. The germline CDR1 and CDR2 sequences are MNHNS and SASEGT. V shed 4 bases and J shed 1 base, with 16 bases lying between them. CDR3 in DNA: TGTGCCAGCAGTGGGGGCGGCGGCCCCAAGAACACTGAAGCTTTCTTT. Translation: CASSGGGGPKNTEAFF.

J is TRBJ2-7 and V is TRBV19; 10 bases are a match to TRBD1. Trimming cost V 5 bases and J 2 bases; bases outside gene matches: 6. CDR1 LNHDA and CDR2 SQIVND come from the germline V gene (reference sequence). The CDR3 contains 15 residues. The CDR3 bases are TGTGCCAGTAGTTTCCGGGACAGGGGCCCCTACGAGCAGTACTTC. Its protein product is CASSFRDRGPYEQYF.

This rearrangement joins TRBV19 to TRBJ1-5, with D maybe TRBD1 (5 bases). Trimming shortened V by 1 base and J by 5 bases, and 15 bases separated the two germline ends. From germline, CDR1 is LNHDA and CDR2 SQIVND (reference sequence). The CDR3 is 16 residues long. The CDR3 reads CASSIGLGGEHQPQHF. For the CDR3, the DNA is TGTGCCAGTAGTATAGGGCTGGGGGGTGAGCATCAGCCCCAGCATTTT.

Only one count was recorded for this clone. V and J are TRBV18 and TRBJ2-6; possibly TRBD2 for D (6 bases). Germline V gene lookup returns CDR1 KGHSH and CDR2 LQKENI. Trimming cost V 0 bases and J 2 bases, with 11 bases left between them. The CDR3 runs to 17 residues. The CDR3 DNA reads as TGTGCCAGCTCACCACCGGAATGGGGGGCTGGGGCCAACGTCCTGACTTTC. Translation: CASSPPEWGAGANVLTF.

The rearrangement joins TRBV7-2 to TRBJ2-3; TRBD2 aligns across 9 bases. The CDR3 contains 16 residues. V gave up 1 base and J gave up 1 base; unmatched junction bases: 3. The V gene's germline CDR1 is SGHTA and CDR2 FQGNSA. The CDR3 coding sequence is TGTGCCAGCAGCTTAGGTGCGGGAGGGCGCACAGATACGCAGTATTTT. It codes for CASSLGAGGRTDTQYF.

V is TRBV29-1 and J is TRBJ2-5; D is uncertain. This CDR3 contains 11 residues. CDR1 is SQVTM, CDR2 ANQGSEA, per germline. V lost 7 bases and J lost 11, with 17 bases in between. The CDR3 DNA follows: TGCAGCGCGTTCGTGATACGAGAGCAGTACTTC. Its protein is CSAFVIREQYF.

The V gene is TRBV15, the J gene TRBJ2-3, with a tentative D call TRBD1 (5 bases). V was cut by 5 bases and J by 5 bases, with 14 bases left in between. This CDR3 spans 14 amino acids. The germline V gene encodes CDR1 LNHNV and CDR2 YYDKDF (reference sequence). CDR3 amino acids: CATSLRQGRDTQYF. CDR3 nucleotide sequence: TGTGCCACCAGCCTTCGGCAGGGTAGAGATACGCAGTATTTT.

The rearrangement uses TRBV10-3 and TRBJ1-1; TRBD1 matches at 9 bases. The CDR3 covers 15 residues. Germline-derived CDR1 and CDR2 are ENHRY and SYGVKD. Germline trimming cut 6 bases from V and 4 bases from J; bases unmatched to any gene: 9. CDR3 sequence (DNA): TGTGCCATCAGCCCTACAGGGGGCGCGGGCACTGAAGCTTTCTTT. This sequence encodes CAISPTGGAGTEAFF.

The V call is TRBV18, the J call TRBJ2-7, with a weak D call TRBD2 (6 bases). Deletions cut 3 bases from V and 5 bases from J, with 17 bases between. From germline, CDR1 is KGHSH and CDR2 LQKENI. This CDR3 contains 15 residues. In DNA, the CDR3 is TGTGCCAGCTCACCCCAGTCTGGGGAGGTCGACGAGCAGTACTTC. This translates into CASSPQSGEVDEQYF.

The J gene is TRBJ2-7, the V gene TRBV10-3, with 7 bases identical to TRBD2. V trimming: 3 bases; J trimming: 4 bases; junction bases outside the gene matches: 9. There are 15 residues in the CDR3. CDR1 and CDR2 (germline): ENHRY, SYGVKD. CDR3 protein: CAISEGGRRTYEQYF. In DNA form, the CDR3 reads TGTGCCATCAGTGAAGGCGGGAGACGGACTTACGAGCAGTACTTC.

V is TRBV9 and J is TRBJ2-7; D is ambiguous. This CDR3 is built from 12 residues. V shed 4 bases and J shed 7 bases, with 12 bases lying between them. The germline gives CDR1 SGDLS, CDR2 YYNGEE. The CDR3 region has the DNA TGTGCCAGCAGCCCAGGCACTGGGGAGCAGTACTTC. The encoded protein is CASSPGTGEQYF.

This chain connects TRBV19 to TRBJ2-7; a possible D gene is TRBD2 (6 bases). The length of the CDR3 is 15 residues. Per germline, CDR1 LNHDA and CDR2 SQIVND (reference sequence). Trimming stripped 1 base from V and 2 bases from J, with 12 bases between. In nucleotides, the CDR3 is TGTGCCAGTAGTATAGTCCCTAGCGAGGCCTACGAGCAGTACTTC. Translated, it gives CASSIVPSEAYEQYF.

The rearrangement links TRBV5-1 to TRBJ2-7; 9 nucleotides line up with TRBD2. The length of the CDR3 is 14 residues. Germline CDR1 is SGHRS and CDR2 is YFSETQ. The ends lost 2 bases at V and 3 bases at J; junction bases unmatched: 3. In DNA, the CDR3 is TGCGCCAGCAGCTTACTAGCGGGCAGCTACGAGCAGTACTTC. It translates to CASSLLAGSYEQYF. The whole variable domain, remainder taken from reference TRBV5-1 and TRBJ2-7, is KAGVTQTPRYLIKTRGQQVTLSCSPISGHRSVSWYQQTPGQGLQFLFEYFSETQRNKGNFPGRFSGRQFSNSRSEMNVSTLELGDSALYLCASSLLAGSYEQYFGPGTRLTVT.

The sample holds a few counts of this clone. The rearrangement links TRBV28 to TRBJ2-5; weak D call: TRBD1 (5 bases). The DNA matches TRBJ2-7 better at its end, which makes the J call doubtful. CDR3 length: 14 residues. CDR1 MDHEN and CDR2 SYDVKM come from the germline V gene. This CDR3 is CASSSPQGVYEQYF. As DNA, the CDR3 is TGTGCCAGCAGTTCGCCTCAAGGGGTCTACGAGCAGTACTTC.

The chain has TRBV27 and TRBJ2-3; 8 bases are a match to TRBD1. Germline loops: CDR1 MNHEY, CDR2 SMNVEV (reference sequence). J gave up 4 bases and V 6 bases, and 9 bases lay outside the gene matches. The CDR3 totals 15 residues. The CDR3 here is CASRDRTGIADTQYF. The CDR3 nucleotides are TGTGCCAGCAGGGACCGGACAGGGATTGCAGATACGCAGTATTTT.

This chain links TRBV27 with TRBJ1-5; TRBD1 might be the D (5 bases). This CDR3 contains 13 residues. Germline CDR1 reads MNHEY; CDR2 reads SMNVEV (reference sequence). Trimming left V 4 bases short and J 2 bases short, with 6 bases between. CDR3 in DNA: TGTGCCAGCAGTTGGGGGGGCAATCAGCCCCAGCATTTT. It yields the protein CASSWGGNQPQHF.

The chain recombines TRBV25-1 with TRBJ2-1; TRBD2 agrees at 8 bases. Germline CDR1 and CDR2: MGHDK and SYGVNS. V lost 4 bases and J lost 12; bases outside the gene matches: 5. The CDR3 totals 12 residues. Written as DNA, the CDR3 is TGTGCCAGCAGTGTGACCGGGACTAGGCAGTTCTTC. It is translated as CASSVTGTRQFF.

The V gene is TRBV10-3, the J gene TRBJ1-2; 12 bases align to TRBD1. Germline V CDR1 and CDR2: ENHRY, SYGVKD. CDR3 length: 14 residues. After removal of 6 bases from V and 8 bases from J, the junction contained 7 bases not matched to a gene. The CDR3 spells CAISGTGTGGGYTF. The CDR3 DNA reads TGTGCCATCAGCGGGACCGGGACAGGGGGCGGCTACACCTTC.

CDR3 nucleotide sequence: TGTGCCAGCAGCAGCCCCGGGATTATAGAGCAGCCCCAGCATTTT. Residues: CASSSPGIIEQPQHF. J is TRBJ1-5 and V is TRBV28; no firm D call. This CDR3 is 15 amino acids long. Trimming took 6 bases from V and 7 from J, leaving 19 bases between them. The V gene's germline CDR1 is MDHEN and CDR2 SYDVKM. Complete variable domain (other parts from reference TRBV28 and TRBJ1-5): DVKVTQSSRYLVKRTGEKVFLECVQDMDHENMFWYRQDPGLGLRLIYFSYDVKMKEKGDIPEGYSVSREKKERFSLILESASTNQTSMYLCASSSPGIIEQPQHFGDGTRLSIL.

V gene TRBV18 combines with J gene TRBJ1-2; TRBD1 agrees at 12 bases. The CDR3 is 20 residues long. Trimming at V came to 0 bases and at J to 2 bases, leaving 13 bases not matched to a gene. Looked up from germline, CDR1 is KGHSH and CDR2 is LQKENI. CDR3 DNA: TGTGCCAGCTCACCACCGATCGGGGGGGACAGGGGGCCGGTGAACTATGGCTACACCTTC. It specifies CASSPPIGGDRGPVNYGYTF.

The chain links TRBV7-3 to TRBJ1-6; D is unresolved. The CDR3 loop spans 15 amino acids. Germline lookup yields CDR1 SGHTA and CDR2 FQGTGA. V dropped 1 base and J dropped 5 bases, with 9 bases sitting between them. CDR3 region: CASSLKGGNNSPLHF. The CDR3 DNA sequence: TGTGCCAGCAGCTTAAAGGGAGGAAATAATTCACCCCTCCACTTT.

Here the CDR3 reads CATQSGRGIETQYF. In DNA form, the CDR3 reads TGTGCCACTCAGAGTGGGAGAGGTATAGAGACCCAGTACTTC. This rearrangement joins TRBV6-1 to TRBJ2-5; TRBD2 might be the D (5 bases). Trimming took 10 bases from V and 4 from J, leaving 19 bases between them. CDR1 is MNHNS and CDR2 is SASEGT in the germline V gene. The CDR3 is 14 residues long.

The chain is built from TRBV30 and TRBJ1-5; the D gene is possibly TRBD1 (5 bases). Trimming removed 0 bases at V and 7 bases at J, with 16 bases between. The CDR3 is 15 residues long. Germline CDR1 GTSNPN, CDR2 SVGIG (reference sequence). As DNA, the CDR3 is TGTGCCTGGAGTGTTCAGGGTTTGAACAGGCAGCCCCAGCATTTT. Amino acids: CAWSVQGLNRQPQHF.

CDR3 protein: CASSQREVQEQYF. The CDR3 DNA sequence: TGCGCCAGCAGCCAGCGGGAGGTCCAAGAGCAGTACTTC. The chain employs TRBV5-1 and TRBJ2-7, with 9 bases matching TRBD2. The CDR3 totals 13 residues. The trim removed 4 bases at V and 7 bases at J, leaving 6 bases unmatched. The germline gives CDR1 SGHRS, CDR2 YFSETQ.

This clone has only a few counts. V gene TRBV11-1 combines with J gene TRBJ2-1; the D is unclear. Germline CDR1 SGHAT, CDR2 FQDESV (reference sequence). This CDR3 is built from 13 residues. The V and J ends lost 1 base and 4 bases respectively, with 5 bases between them. The DNA for the CDR3 is TGTGCCAGCAGCTTAGAACGGTACAATGAGCAGTTCTTC. Translating it yields CASSLERYNEQFF.